Following are 24 T cell receptor beta chains from one sample sequenced in a study of shared clonotypes between healthy human individuals. Produced via immunoSEQ multiplex PCR; TCRdb's table is partial and in-frame only. The sample carries roughly 1,500,000 clones, approximately 98.5% recorded once. The sample comprised naive CD4+ T cells sorted from blood. Subset: CD45RA+ positively selected. Every receptor here comes from a young man in good health.

The chain has TRBV28 and TRBJ2-7, with TRBD2 identical over 8 bases. CDR3 size: 13 residues. After removal of 8 bases from V and 3 bases from J, the junction contained 6 bases not matched to a gene. Germline CDR1 and CDR2: MDHEN and SYDVKM. The CDR3 coding sequence is TGTGCCAGCGGTAGCGGGAATAACTACGAGCAGTACTTC. As protein: CASGSGNNYEQYF.

This clone was detected only once. The J gene is TRBJ1-4, the V gene TRBV5-8, with D possibly being TRBD1 (5 bases). The germline gives CDR1 SGHTS, CDR2 YDEGEE. The V end was cut by 5 bases, the J end by 4 bases, with 15 bases between. The CDR3 spans 15 residues. The CDR3 coding sequence is TGTGCCAGCAGACGCGACGGGACCCGTAATGAAAAACTGTTTTTT. It is translated as CASRRDGTRNEKLFF.

V gene TRBV28 combines with J gene TRBJ2-7; D is possibly TRBD1 (5 bases). Germline CDR1 and CDR2: MDHEN and SYDVKM. V lost 3 bases, J lost 0 bases, and 9 bases lay in between. CDR3 size: 14 residues. The CDR3 is CASSLTVNSYEQYF. The CDR3 region has the DNA TGTGCCAGCAGTTTGACAGTAAACTCCTACGAGCAGTACTTC.

The gene calls are TRBV15 and TRBJ1-5, with TRBD1 as a possible D gene (5 bases). CDR3 size: 13 residues. The germline V gene has CDR1 LNHNV and CDR2 YYDKDF (reference sequence). Trimming stripped 8 bases from V and 6 bases from J, with 14 bases between. The CDR3 here is CATGRGVSQPQHF. CDR3 sequence (DNA): TGTGCCACCGGGAGAGGGGTGAGTCAGCCCCAGCATTTT.

This rearrangement joins TRBV4-1 to TRBJ2-1; 7 nucleotides line up with TRBD2. The CDR3 covers 17 residues. V was clipped by 6 bases and J by 6 bases; unmatched bases: 17. The germline gives CDR1 MGHRA, CDR2 YSYEKL. The CDR3 sequence: CASSHLGVREPRNEQFF. The CDR3 DNA reads as TGCGCCAGCAGTCACCTGGGAGTGCGGGAGCCCCGCAATGAGCAGTTCTTC.

CDR3 amino acids: CASSPRSRNEQFF. Here the CDR3 DNA reads TGTGCCAGCAGCCCCCGGTCTCGCAATGAGCAGTTCTTC. The chain joins TRBV11-3 to TRBJ2-1; D gene ambiguous. V was clipped by 5 bases and J by 6 bases, with 11 bases between them. In germline, CDR1 is SGHNT, CDR2 YENEEA. The CDR3 contains 13 residues.

The chain employs TRBV6-6 and TRBJ1-4, with 7 bases fitting TRBD1. The length of the CDR3 is 15 residues. Germline CDR1 MNHNY, CDR2 SVGAGI (reference sequence). The V gene end was trimmed by 3 bases and the J gene end by 8 bases; junction bases not matched to a gene: 9. CDR3 loop: CASSYYGRGIEKLFF. CDR3 coding DNA: TGTGCCAGCAGTTATTATGGCAGGGGGATCGAAAAACTGTTTTTT.

The genes are TRBV28 and TRBJ2-7, with a tentative D call TRBD1 (6 bases). V was cut by 11 bases and J by 7 bases, with 18 bases left in between. The CDR3 consists of 12 residues. The germline V gene encodes CDR1 MDHEN and CDR2 SYDVKM. The CDR3 reads CAATGPTGEQYF. The CDR3 DNA follows: TGTGCCGCGACAGGTCCCACGGGGGAGCAGTACTTC.

The chain has TRBV5-1 and TRBJ2-7; D is unclear. CDR1 and CDR2 (germline): SGHRS, YFSETQ. The CDR3 covers 14 residues. With 0 bases removed from V and 0 bases from J, the gap between germline ends came to 7 bases. The CDR3 bases are TGCGCCAGCAGCTTGGAGCCAGTCTCCTACGAGCAGTACTTC. Translating it yields CASSLEPVSYEQYF.

The chain joins TRBV6-1 to TRBJ2-1, with D unresolved. Germline lookup yields CDR1 MNHNS and CDR2 SASEGT. The V end lost 1 base, the J end lost 6 bases, and 16 bases lay between the germline ends. CDR3 length: 16 residues. The CDR3 sequence: CASSEVAPAGFNEQFF. The DNA of the CDR3 is TGTGCCAGCAGTGAAGTAGCTCCCGCAGGTTTCAATGAGCAGTTCTTC.

The rearrangement links TRBV9 to TRBJ1-4; 9 bases line up with TRBD1. There are 17 residues in the CDR3. The germline CDR1 and CDR2 sequences are SGDLS and YYNGEE. Trimming cost V 4 bases and J 0 bases; bases outside gene matches: 7. Here the CDR3 reads CASSPRGQGSTNEKLFF. The CDR3 DNA follows: TGTGCCAGCAGCCCGAGGGGACAGGGATCAACTAATGAAAAACTGTTTTTT.

The CDR3 region is CASRAEKLFF. In DNA form, the CDR3 reads TGTGCCAGCCGGGCCGAAAAACTGTTTTTT. The chain recombines TRBV2 with TRBJ1-4; the D is unclear. Deletions cut 8 bases from V and 8 bases from J, with 6 bases between. Germline CDR1 and CDR2: SNHLY and FYNNEI. This CDR3 is 10 amino acids long.

The V gene is TRBV11-2, the J gene TRBJ1-1; 7 bases agree with TRBD1. The CDR3 length is 13 residues. J was trimmed by 5 bases and V by 5 bases; bases with no gene match: 5. Per germline, CDR1 SGHAT and CDR2 FQNNGV. The CDR3 sequence is CASSHTGQTEAFF. The CDR3, as DNA: TGTGCCAGCAGCCATACGGGACAGACTGAAGCTTTCTTT.

Written as DNA, the CDR3 is TGTGCCACCCTTGGACAGGGTCGACAAGAGACCCAGTACTTC. Its protein is CATLGQGRQETQYF. The V call is TRBV18, the J call TRBJ2-5; 8 bases agree with TRBD1. The CDR3 has 14 residues. Germline assignment: CDR1 KGHSH and CDR2 LQKENI. The J segment lost 2 bases and the V segment lost 10 bases, leaving 9 bases of the junction unmatched.

This chain connects TRBV28 to TRBJ2-7; the D gene is possibly TRBD1 (5 bases). CDR1 MDHEN and CDR2 SYDVKM come from the germline V gene. Trimming took off 6 bases at V and 2 bases at J, with 8 bases between the two ends. The CDR3 runs to 12 residues. In nucleotides, the CDR3 is TGTGCCAGCAGCAAGGGGACCTACGAGCAGTACTTC. Translated, it gives CASSKGTYEQYF.

Worth noting for this clone: The same CDR3 is also encoded by other DNA sequences in this sample. V gene TRBV28 combines with J gene TRBJ1-1, with D hard to call. Deletions cut 7 bases from V and 0 bases from J, with 3 bases between. Looked up from germline, CDR1 is MDHEN and CDR2 is SYDVKM. The CDR3 spans 11 residues. This CDR3 reads CASKVNTEAFF. The CDR3 nucleotides are TGTGCCAGCAAAGTGAACACTGAAGCTTTCTTT.

This chain joins TRBV7-6 and TRBJ1-3; tentatively, D is TRBD1 (5 bases). The ends were cut back, 4 bases at V and 3 bases at J, with 13 bases in the middle. Germline CDR1 SGHVS, CDR2 FNYEAQ. This CDR3 is built from 15 residues. The CDR3 DNA sequence: TGTGCCAGCAGCTCCCAGGGTCGGGATGGAAACACCATATATTTT. It codes for CASSSQGRDGNTIYF.

DNA for the CDR3: TGTGCCAGCAGCCAAGACGGACAGGGAAGGTACGAGCAGTACTTC. This codes for CASSQDGQGRYEQYF. V is TRBV14 and J is TRBJ2-7, with 8 bases matching TRBD1. The CDR3 length is 15 residues. CDR1 and CDR2 (germline): SGHDN, FVKESK. With 0 bases clipped from V and 4 bases from J, the junction kept 5 bases outside the gene matches.

The chain employs TRBV28 and TRBJ1-1, with a tentative D call TRBD1 (6 bases). Between the trimmed V and J ends, which lost 6 bases and 8 bases, there was a span of 25 bases. This CDR3 has 16 amino acids. Germline V CDR1 and CDR2: MDHEN, SYDVKM. CDR3 region: CASSLEMTGLHSEAFF. Here the CDR3 DNA reads TGTGCCAGCAGCCTCGAAATGACAGGTCTACATTCCGAAGCTTTCTTT.

The chain couples TRBV5-6 to TRBJ2-3; 8 nucleotides match TRBD2. Unmatched junction bases numbered 8, after V lost 0 bases and J lost 2 bases. The germline V gene encodes CDR1 SGHDT and CDR2 YYEEEE. CDR3 length: 17 amino acids. The CDR3 region has the DNA TGTGCCAGCAGCTTGGCTCTGGCGGGAGGAATCACAGATACGCAGTATTTT. Its protein is CASSLALAGGITDTQYF. Together with reference TRBV5-6 and TRBJ2-3, the CDR3 gives the full variable domain: DAGVTQSPTHLIKTRGQQVTLRCSPKSGHDTVSWYQQALGQGPQFIFQYYEEEERQRGNFPDRFSGHQFPNYSSELNVNALLLGDSALYLCASSLALAGGITDTQYFGPGTRLTVL.

The V gene is TRBV5-1, the J gene TRBJ2-7, with a tentative D call TRBD1 (5 bases). The V end was cut by 5 bases, the J end by 1 base, with 13 bases between. CDR3 length: 14 amino acids. CDR1 and CDR2 from the germline V gene are SGHRS and YFSETQ. CDR3 coding DNA: TGCGCCAGCAGTCAGGGTTTACCTTCCTACGAGCAGTACTTC. This gives the protein CASSQGLPSYEQYF.

The chain joins TRBV5-1 to TRBJ2-1, with a weak D call TRBD2 (5 bases). The CDR3 runs to 16 residues. V was cut by 0 bases and J by 2 bases, with 12 bases left in between. CDR1 and CDR2 (germline): SGHRS, YFSETQ. The CDR3 loop is CASSLGASPTYNEQFF. The DNA for the CDR3 is TGCGCCAGCAGCTTGGGCGCTAGCCCCACCTACAATGAGCAGTTCTTC. Full variable domain (outside the CDR3, taken from reference TRBV5-1 and TRBJ2-1): KAGVTQTPRYLIKTRGQQVTLSCSPISGHRSVSWYQQTPGQGLQFLFEYFSETQRNKGNFPGRFSGRQFSNSRSEMNVSTLELGDSALYLCASSLGASPTYNEQFFGPGTRLTVL.

This clone appeared a single time. This chain joins TRBV19 and TRBJ2-7; TRBD1 agrees at 8 bases. V lost 5 bases to trimming and J lost 7 bases; unmatched junction nucleotides: 13. CDR1 LNHDA and CDR2 SQIVND come from the germline V gene (reference sequence). CDR3 length: 15 amino acids. Written as DNA, the CDR3 is TGTGCCAGTAGTTTAACTGGACAGGGAGTAAGAGAGCAGTACTTC. Translating gives CASSLTGQGVREQYF.

V is TRBV18 and J is TRBJ2-7; tentatively, D is TRBD1 (6 bases). V lost 3 bases, J lost 3 bases, and 15 bases lay in between. Germline lookup yields CDR1 KGHSH and CDR2 LQKENI. The CDR3 sequence is 15 residues long. CDR3 in DNA: TGTGCCAGCTCACCGGGTTCGGACAGATACTACGAGCAGTACTTC. The encoded protein is CASSPGSDRYYEQYF.